This entry lists 3 T cell receptor beta chains sequenced from one sample in a study of Ad26.COV2.S vaccination and SARS-CoV-2 variants. Only in-frame clones appear in the TCRdb table, and some are missing; sequencing was by immunoSEQ multiplex PCR. The sample includes nearly 400,000 clones, around nine tenths of them seen just once. Treatment in this sample: 15 to 20 received Ad26.COV2.S at low or high dose, single or two shots; roughly 5 received placebo; per-sample allocation not given. Sampling was performed 63 days after the first vaccine or placebo injection. This material consisted of peripheral blood, taken in a trial of Ad26.COV2.S vaccine versus placebo. These receptors were taken from a person between 18 and 59 years old who received the Ad26.COV2.S COVID-19 vaccine or a placebo.

The chain joins TRBV24-1 to TRBJ2-2; a possible D gene is TRBD2 (5 bases). Germline lookup yields CDR1 KGHDR and CDR2 SFDVKD. V lost 3 bases to trimming and J lost 0 bases, with 10 bases between them. This CDR3 region has 16 residues. CDR3 DNA sequence: TGTGCCACCAGTGATCGACGGGGAGCGAACACCGGGGAGCTGTTTTTT. As protein: CATSDRRGANTGELFF.

CDR3: CASSVGGGSLWRDTQYF. The CDR3 DNA reads TGTGCCAGCAGCGTGGGGGGCGGGAGCTTGTGGAGGGATACGCAGTATTTT. V and J are TRBV9 and TRBJ2-3; TRBD2 is a possible D gene (7 bases). The germline gives CDR1 SGDLS, CDR2 YYNGEE. With 2 bases removed from V and 6 bases from J, the gap between germline ends came to 22 bases. The CDR3 has 17 residues.

The chain combines TRBV10-2 with TRBJ2-5; D tentatively fits TRBD1 or TRBD2 (6 bases each). The CDR3 spans 12 residues. Trimming took off 6 bases at V and 5 bases at J, with 10 bases between the two ends. CDR1 and CDR2 (germline): WSHSY, SAAADI. DNA of the CDR3: TGCGCCAGCAGCCGGGGGCGGGAGACCCAGTACTTC. This encodes CASSRGRETQYF.